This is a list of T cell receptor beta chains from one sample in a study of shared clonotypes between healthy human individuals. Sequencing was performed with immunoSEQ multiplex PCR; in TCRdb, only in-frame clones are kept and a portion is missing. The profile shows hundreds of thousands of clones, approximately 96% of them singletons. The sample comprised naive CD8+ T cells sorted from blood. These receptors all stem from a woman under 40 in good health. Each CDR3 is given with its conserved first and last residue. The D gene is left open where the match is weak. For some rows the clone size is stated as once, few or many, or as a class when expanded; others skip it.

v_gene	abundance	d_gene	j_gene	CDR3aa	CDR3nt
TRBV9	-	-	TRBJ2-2	CASSALVIGELFF	TGTGCCAGCAGCGCACTTGTCATCGGGGAGCTGTTTTTT
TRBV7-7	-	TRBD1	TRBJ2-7	CASSLGQGTAYEQYF	TGTGCCAGCAGCCTAGGACAGGGGACTGCCTACGAGCAGTACTTC
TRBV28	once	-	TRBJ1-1	CASSKGPYTEAFF	TGTGCCAGCAGTAAGGGGCCCTACACTGAAGCTTTCTTT
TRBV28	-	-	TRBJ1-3	CASSFDGSGNTIYF	TGTGCCAGCAGTTTTGACGGCTCTGGAAACACCATATATTTT
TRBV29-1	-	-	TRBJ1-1	CSVEDDSPEAFF	TGCAGCGTTGAAGATGACAGCCCTGAAGCTTTCTTT
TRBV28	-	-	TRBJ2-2	CASERTANTGELFF	TGTGCCAGCGAGAGGACGGCGAACACCGGGGAGCTGTTTTTT
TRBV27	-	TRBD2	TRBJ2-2	CASRTSGGRAGELFF	TGTGCCAGCCGGACTAGCGGGGGCAGGGCCGGGGAGCTGTTTTTT
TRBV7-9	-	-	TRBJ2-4	CASSPSGLDIQYF	TGTGCCAGCAGCCCCAGTGGGTTGGACATTCAGTACTTC
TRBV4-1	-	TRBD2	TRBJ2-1	CASTVRVGEGLHEQFF	TGCGCCAGCACCGTCCGGGTCGGGGAGGGCCTCCATGAGCAGTTCTTC
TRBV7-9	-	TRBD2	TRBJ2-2	CASSFPGLATGELFF	TGTGCCAGCAGCTTTCCGGGACTAGCGACCGGGGAGCTGTTTTTT
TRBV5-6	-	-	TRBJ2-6	CASSLLVVSGANVLTF	TGTGCCAGCAGCTTGTTAGTGGTCTCTGGGGCCAACGTCCTGACTTTC
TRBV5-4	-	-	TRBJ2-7	CASSLEGSEAYF	TGTGCCAGCAGCTTGGAGGGCTCCGAAGCGTACTTC
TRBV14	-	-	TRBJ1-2	CASSPPSHKGSLYGYTF	TGTGCCAGCAGCCCACCATCCCATAAGGGTTCCCTCTATGGCTACACCTTC
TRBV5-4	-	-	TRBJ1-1	CASSLVLGDTEAFF	TGTGCCAGCAGCTTGGTGCTGGGAGACACTGAAGCTTTCTTT
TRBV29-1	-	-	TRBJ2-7	CSARRTESYEQYF	TGCAGCGCCCGACGGACAGAGAGCTACGAGCAGTACTTC
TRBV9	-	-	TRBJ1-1	CASSVGTGEAFF	TGTGCCAGCAGCGTTGGAACAGGGGAAGCTTTCTTT